Detailed here is one T cell receptor (beta chain). Its antigen is not identified. Constant-region reverse primers amplified full-length variable regions, followed by semi-nested Nested Universal Primer A PCR. Each CDR3 protein is one row after TCRdb ran MiXCR on the 5' RACE reads. Here the sample spans tens of thousands of distinct CDR3 sequences, 25% to 30% being singletons. The study's findings and limits: Tumor Treg TCRs overlapped most with tumor naive CD4+ cells. The TCR gene usage of tumor memory CD4+ T cells clustered together with blood and lymph node memory CD4+ cells and with lymph node naive CD4+ cells. Larger-cohort validation covered only one TCR beta V-J rearrangement.

The sequencing input was naive CD4+ T cells sorted from blood. Subset meaning: naive CD4+ T cells, CD4+CD45RA+CD25-. The TCR was taken from a female donor with breast cancer.

The CDR3 region is CASSKTGFSGTQYF. The CDR3, as DNA: TGTGCCAGCAGCAAAACAGGCTTCTCAGGGACCCAGTACTTC. The chain joins TRBV7-2 to TRBJ2-5; D is possibly TRBD1 (5 bases). The CDR3 length is 14 residues. Germline-derived CDR1 and CDR2 are SGHTA and FQGNSA. Trimming removed 5 bases from V and 7 bases from J, with 17 bases in between.